One T cell receptor (beta chain) is described in this entry. This clone was counted a single time. Its cognate antigen has yet to be identified. No base qualities exist here, and no much larger clone lies one base off it. Including the terminal cysteine and phenylalanine, the CDR3 comprises 11 residues. CDR3 DNA only is kept here, 33 bases in frame from base 1. In the germline V gene, CDR1 corresponds to SNHLY and CDR2 to FYNNEI. The V end loses 5 bases and the J end loses 13 bases, and a stretch of 11 bases separates them. The data were taken from a study of T cell responses to AZD1222 COVID-19 vaccine (dated by TCRdb to the early 2020s). Turning to the overall study: AZD1222 recipients with second doses at about 4 weeks or about 12 weeks were pooled, because spike-specific TCR depth and breadth did not differ between schedules. A total of about 240 trial participants underwent TCR sequencing, of whom approximately 210 received two doses of AZD1222 and some 26 received two doses of the MenACWY control vaccine. Trial participants were enrolled into age subgroups of 18-55, 56-69 and 70-plus years, which contained about 150, 28 and 57 TCR-sequenced participants, respectively. The research as a whole found: The whole spike protein was spanned by vaccine-associated CD4 TCRs, and dominant responses were seen in regions 160-218 and 743-854. Reportedly, almost half of the unique spike-specific TCRs recognized epitopes lying outside the regions that are mutated in the B.1.351 and B.1.1.7 variants. The 56-69-year group was small, and its depth increase did not reach significance, likely because of low power. Because no samples from the day 14 peak response were available, repertoires could be characterized only after the peak T cell response. Conclusions about previously exposed vaccinees are limited because only 5 or 6 AZD1222 recipients were SARS-CoV-2 seropositive at baseline. Most participants were white British and females outnumbered males, and the authors suggested that clonal diversity may have been underestimated. After two AZD1222 doses, spike-specific TCR breadth and depth were significantly higher than at day 0 and than in MenACWY recipients.

The CDR3 regions of human TCRbeta chains were analyzed by immunosequencing. The paper's data handling went like this. Repertoire TCRs were matched against a reference library of SARS-CoV-2-specific TCRs generated with the MIRA antigen-specificity platform. Breadth was defined as the fraction of unique TCRs that were SARS-CoV-2-associated, and depth was defined as the fraction of total T cells that were SARS-CoV-2-associated. Using the MIRA data, each spike-specific TCR was mapped to the spike region that the TCR reacts to and placed in a CD4 or CD8 class. Log10-transformed breadth and depth values were compared by one-way ANOVA with Sidak's multiple comparisons tests. TCRdb carries this immuneACCESS record with in-frame sequences only. Its versions omit some clonotypes, under half of them owing to an unresolved V gene in the studies checked, with the rest unexplained. D and trimming come from the DNA, and the V and J calls and clone size come from that table. The sample data list about 150,000 clones, and about 91% of these were observed just once. Of the sample, about 15% is held by the ten largest clones.

This specimen's time point label, interpreted: baseline before first vaccination. Vaccinee samples came from UK trials COV001 and COV002, including a single-blind randomized controlled phase 2/3 trial of AZD1222 (ChAdOx1 nCoV-19) in healthy adults. For TCRbeta chain sequencing, PBMC samples from trial participants were taken at day 0 and at day 28 after the second dose. The clonotype comes from an adult in good health. The source material was peripheral blood, sampled on day 0 of AZD1222 vaccination. Rearrangement joined TRBV2 to TRBJ2-2, with a weak D call of TRBD1 (5 bases match). The nucleotide sequence is given as TGTGCCAGCAGTTTAAGGGGTAGGCTGTTTTTT. This sequence encodes CASSLRGRLFF.